A single sample gave rise to the 3 T cell receptor beta chains below, sequenced in a study of early stage breast cancer tumors. The table came from immunoSEQ multiplex PCR; TCRdb's copy has only in-frame clones and leaves some out. This sample has more than 55,000 clones, with roughly 80% found just once. The sample was blood. The receptors come from a person aged 30 to 39 with breast cancer.

The genes are TRBV6-4 and TRBJ2-3; 7 bases align to TRBD2. V lost 5 bases and J lost 0; bases outside the gene matches: 5. The CDR3 is 15 residues long. The germline V gene has CDR1 MRHNA and CDR2 SNTAGT. The CDR3 region has the DNA TGTGCCAGCAGTCCGGGTAGCGGGAGCACAGATACGCAGTATTTT. Translation gives CASSPGSGSTDTQYF.

This chain links TRBV2 with TRBJ2-5, with D tentatively TRBD2 (5 bases). CDR3 length: 14 residues. CDR1 is SNHLY, CDR2 FYNNEI, per germline. Trimming stripped 6 bases from V and 5 bases from J, with 16 bases between. CDR3 DNA: TGTGCCAGCAGCGACCCGGGGTTGGTGGAGACCCAGTACTTC. The encoded protein is CASSDPGLVETQYF.

The CDR3: CASSHSGQGDGYGYTF. The CDR3 DNA follows: TGCGCCAGCAGCCACTCGGGACAGGGGGACGGCTATGGCTACACCTTC. J is TRBJ1-2 and V is TRBV4-3; 11 positions match TRBD1. V was pared by 3 bases and J by 4 bases, with 7 bases of the junction left unmatched. CDR1 and CDR2 from the germline V gene are LGHNA and YSLEER. This CDR3 spans 16 amino acids.